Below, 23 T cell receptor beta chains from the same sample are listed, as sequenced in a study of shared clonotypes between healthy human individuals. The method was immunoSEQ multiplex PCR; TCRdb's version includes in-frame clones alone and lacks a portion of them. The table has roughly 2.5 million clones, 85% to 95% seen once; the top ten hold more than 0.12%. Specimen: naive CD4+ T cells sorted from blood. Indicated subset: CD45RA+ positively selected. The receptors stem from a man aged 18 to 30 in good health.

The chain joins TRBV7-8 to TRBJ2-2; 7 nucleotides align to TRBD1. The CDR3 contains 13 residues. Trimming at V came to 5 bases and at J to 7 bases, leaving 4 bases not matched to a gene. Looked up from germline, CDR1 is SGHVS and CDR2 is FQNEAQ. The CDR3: CASSTHRGGELFF. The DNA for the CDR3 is TGTGCCAGCAGCACCCACAGGGGCGGGGAGCTGTTTTTT.

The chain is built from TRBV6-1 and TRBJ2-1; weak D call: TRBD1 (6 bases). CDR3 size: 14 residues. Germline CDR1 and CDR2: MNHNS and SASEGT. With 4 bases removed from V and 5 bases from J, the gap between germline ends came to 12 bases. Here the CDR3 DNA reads TGTGCCAGCAGTGTACAGGGTCCGGACAATGAGCAGTTCTTC. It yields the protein CASSVQGPDNEQFF.

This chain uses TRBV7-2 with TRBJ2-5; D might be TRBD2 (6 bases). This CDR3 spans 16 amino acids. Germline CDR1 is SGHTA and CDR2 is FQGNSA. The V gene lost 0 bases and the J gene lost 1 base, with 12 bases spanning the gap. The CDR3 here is CASSLALERVQETQYF. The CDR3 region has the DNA TGTGCCAGCAGCTTAGCACTGGAGCGGGTCCAAGAGACCCAGTACTTC.

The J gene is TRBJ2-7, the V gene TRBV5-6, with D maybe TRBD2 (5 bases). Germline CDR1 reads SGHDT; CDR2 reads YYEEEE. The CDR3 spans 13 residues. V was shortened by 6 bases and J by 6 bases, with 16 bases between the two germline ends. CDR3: CASTPRLAGEQYF. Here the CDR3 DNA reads TGTGCCAGCACTCCACGCCTCGCGGGCGAGCAGTACTTC. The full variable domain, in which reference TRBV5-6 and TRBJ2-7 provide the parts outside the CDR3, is DAGVTQSPTHLIKTRGQQVTLRCSPKSGHDTVSWYQQALGQGPQFIFQYYEEEERQRGNFPDRFSGHQFPNYSSELNVNALLLGDSALYLCASTPRLAGEQYFGPGTRLTVT.

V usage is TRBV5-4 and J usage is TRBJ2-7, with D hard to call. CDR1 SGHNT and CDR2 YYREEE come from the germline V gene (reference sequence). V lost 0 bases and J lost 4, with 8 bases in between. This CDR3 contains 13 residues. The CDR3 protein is CASSLDRPYEQYF. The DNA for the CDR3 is TGTGCCAGCAGCTTGGACCGTCCGTACGAGCAGTACTTC.

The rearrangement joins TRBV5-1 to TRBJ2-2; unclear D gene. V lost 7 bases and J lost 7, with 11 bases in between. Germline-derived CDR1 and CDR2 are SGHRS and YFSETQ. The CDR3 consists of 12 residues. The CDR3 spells CASREPVGELFF. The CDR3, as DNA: TGCGCCAGCCGAGAACCCGTCGGGGAGCTGTTTTTT.

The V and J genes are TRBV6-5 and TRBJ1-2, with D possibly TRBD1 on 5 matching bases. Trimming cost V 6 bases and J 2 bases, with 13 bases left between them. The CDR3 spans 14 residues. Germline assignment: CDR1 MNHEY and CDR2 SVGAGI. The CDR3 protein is CASRTGGGNYGYTF. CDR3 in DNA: TGTGCCAGCAGAACGGGGGGGGGAAACTATGGCTACACCTTC.

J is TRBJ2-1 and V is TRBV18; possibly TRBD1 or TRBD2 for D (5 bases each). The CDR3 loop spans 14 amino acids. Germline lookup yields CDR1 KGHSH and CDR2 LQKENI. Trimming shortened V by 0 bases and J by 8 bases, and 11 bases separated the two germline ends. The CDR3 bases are TGTGCCAGCTCACCACCCAACAGGCGGGATGAGCAGTTCTTC. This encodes CASSPPNRRDEQFF.

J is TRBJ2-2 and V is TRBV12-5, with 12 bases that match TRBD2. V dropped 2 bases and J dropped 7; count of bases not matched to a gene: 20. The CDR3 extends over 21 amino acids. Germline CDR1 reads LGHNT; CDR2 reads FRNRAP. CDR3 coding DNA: TGTGCTAGTGGTTTGACGGTAGGACTAGCGGGATTGCAGGGTCGTGGCGGGGAGCTGTTTTTT. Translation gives CASGLTVGLAGLQGRGGELFF.

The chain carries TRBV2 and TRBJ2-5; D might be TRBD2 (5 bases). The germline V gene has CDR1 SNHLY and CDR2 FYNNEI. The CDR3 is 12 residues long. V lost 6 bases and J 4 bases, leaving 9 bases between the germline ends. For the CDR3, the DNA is TGTGCCAGCAGAAGGGAGTCAGAGACCCAGTACTTC. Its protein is CASRRESETQYF.

The CDR3 loop reads CASSPIQLGEQFF. Written as DNA, the CDR3 is TGTGCCAGCAGCCCGATTCAACTGGGTGAGCAGTTCTTC. This chain connects TRBV7-6 to TRBJ2-1; no clear D. Looked up from germline, CDR1 is SGHVS and CDR2 is FNYEAQ. The V gene lost 5 bases and the J gene lost 9 bases, with 14 bases spanning the gap. CDR3 length: 13 residues.

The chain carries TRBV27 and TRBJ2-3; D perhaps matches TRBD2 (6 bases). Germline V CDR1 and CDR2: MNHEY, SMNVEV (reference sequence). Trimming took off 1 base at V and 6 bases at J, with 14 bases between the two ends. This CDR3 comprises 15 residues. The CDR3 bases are TGTGCCAGCAGTTTATGGGGCGGCGGGGTGGATACGCAGTATTTT. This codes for CASSLWGGGVDTQYF.

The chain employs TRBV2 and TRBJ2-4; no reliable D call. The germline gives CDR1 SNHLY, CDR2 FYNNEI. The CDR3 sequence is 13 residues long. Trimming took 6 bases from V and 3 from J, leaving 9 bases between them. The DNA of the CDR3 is TGTGCCAGCAGGGATGACGGCAAAAACATTCAGTACTTC. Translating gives CASRDDGKNIQYF.

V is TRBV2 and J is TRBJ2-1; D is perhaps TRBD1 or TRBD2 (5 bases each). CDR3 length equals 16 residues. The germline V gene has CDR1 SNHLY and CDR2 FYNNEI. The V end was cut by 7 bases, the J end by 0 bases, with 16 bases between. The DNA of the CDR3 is TGTGCCAGCATCACCGGGACGGTGAGCTCCTACAATGAGCAGTTCTTC. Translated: CASITGTVSSYNEQFF.

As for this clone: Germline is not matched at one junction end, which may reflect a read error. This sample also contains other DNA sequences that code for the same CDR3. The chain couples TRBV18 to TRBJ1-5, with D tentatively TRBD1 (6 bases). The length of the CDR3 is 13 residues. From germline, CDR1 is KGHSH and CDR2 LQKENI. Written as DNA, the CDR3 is TGTGCCAGCTCTCCACAGGGAAATCAGCCCCAGCATTTT. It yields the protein CASSPQGNQPQHF.

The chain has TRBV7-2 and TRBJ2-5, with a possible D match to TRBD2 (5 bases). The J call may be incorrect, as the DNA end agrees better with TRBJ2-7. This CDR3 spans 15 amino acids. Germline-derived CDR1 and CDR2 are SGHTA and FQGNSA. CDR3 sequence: CASSSPGSGTYEQYF. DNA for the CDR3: TGTGCCAGCAGCTCGCCGGGGTCGGGCACCTACGAGCAGTACTTC.

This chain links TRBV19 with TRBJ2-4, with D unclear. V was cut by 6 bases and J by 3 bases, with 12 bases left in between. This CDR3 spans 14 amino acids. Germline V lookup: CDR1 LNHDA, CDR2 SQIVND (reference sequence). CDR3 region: CASRPQGVKNIQYF. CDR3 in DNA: TGTGCCAGTAGGCCCCAAGGTGTCAAAAACATTCAGTACTTC.

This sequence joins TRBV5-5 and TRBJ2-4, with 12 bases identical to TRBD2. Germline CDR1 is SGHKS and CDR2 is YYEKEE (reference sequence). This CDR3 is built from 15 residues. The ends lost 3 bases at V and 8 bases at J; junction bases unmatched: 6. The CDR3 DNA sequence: TGTGCCAGCAGCTCGCAACTAGCGGGGGGTGACATTCAGTACTTC. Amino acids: CASSSQLAGGDIQYF.

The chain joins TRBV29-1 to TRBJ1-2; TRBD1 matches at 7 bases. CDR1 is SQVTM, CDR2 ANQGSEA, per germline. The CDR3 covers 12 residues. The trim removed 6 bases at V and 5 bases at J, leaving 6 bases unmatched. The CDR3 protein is CSVETGKYGYTF. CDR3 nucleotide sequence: TGCAGCGTCGAGACAGGGAAATATGGCTACACCTTC.

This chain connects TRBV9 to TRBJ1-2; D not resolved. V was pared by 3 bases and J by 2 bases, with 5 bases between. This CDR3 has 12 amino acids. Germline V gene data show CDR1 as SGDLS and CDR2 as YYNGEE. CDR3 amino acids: CASSEGNYGYTF. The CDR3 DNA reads TGTGCCAGCAGCGAGGGAAACTATGGCTACACCTTC.

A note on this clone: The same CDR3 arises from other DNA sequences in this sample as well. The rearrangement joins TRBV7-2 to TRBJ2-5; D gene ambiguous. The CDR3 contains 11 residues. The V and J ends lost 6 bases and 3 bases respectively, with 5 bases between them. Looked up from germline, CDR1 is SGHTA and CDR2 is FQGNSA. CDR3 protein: CASSPKETQYF. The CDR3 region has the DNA TGTGCCAGCAGTCCCAAAGAGACCCAGTACTTC. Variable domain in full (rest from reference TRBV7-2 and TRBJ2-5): GAGVSQSPSNKVTEKGKDVELRCDPISGHTALYWYRQSLGQGLEFLIYFQGNSAPDKSGLPSDRFSAERTGGSVSTLTIQRTQQEDSAVYLCASSPKETQYFGPGTRLLVL.

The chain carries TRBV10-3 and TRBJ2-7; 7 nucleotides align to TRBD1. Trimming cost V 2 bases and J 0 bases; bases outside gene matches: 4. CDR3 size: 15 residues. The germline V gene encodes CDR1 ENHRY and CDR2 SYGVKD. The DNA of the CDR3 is TGTGCCATCAGTGAGCTTGGGACAGCCTCCTACGAGCAGTACTTC. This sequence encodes CAISELGTASYEQYF.

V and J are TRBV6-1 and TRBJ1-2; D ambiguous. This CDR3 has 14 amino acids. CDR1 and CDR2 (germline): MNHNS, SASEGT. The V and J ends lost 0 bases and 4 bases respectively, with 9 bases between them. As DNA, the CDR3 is TGTGCCAGCAGTGAAGCGCTAAGTGGCTATGGCTACACCTTC. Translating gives CASSEALSGYGYTF.